These T cell receptor beta chains were read from a single sample in a study of T cells in Graves' hyperthyroidism and ophthalmopathy. MiXCR, run by TCRdb on the multiplex PCR reads, gives a single entry per CDR3 protein. The repertoire has a few hundred thousand distinct CDR3 sequences, approximately 16% of them found once; the top ten carry around 3.5%. Sequencing was done on a sample of blood. The receptors here all came from a woman aged 40 to 55 with Graves' ophthalmopathy. Each CDR3 is given with its conserved first and last residue. The D gene is left open where the match is weak. Only part of the rows carry a size: once, few, many, or a class if the clone is expanded.

TRBJ2-1	many	TRBV5-1	TRBD2	CASSPRSGRLLGEQFF	TGCGCCAGCAGTCCCCGGAGCGGGAGATTACTAGGAGAGCAGTTCTTC
TRBJ2-7	few	TRBV6-1	.	CASTSPANYEQYF	TGTGCCAGCACCTCCCCCGCGAATTACGAGCAGTACTTC
TRBJ2-1	.	TRBV7-9	.	CASSYSIHSSEQFF	TGTGCCAGCAGCTACTCCATTCACTCCAGTGAGCAGTTCTTC
TRBJ2-3	many	TRBV19	TRBD1	CASSDEGQGVNTQYF	TGTGCCAGCAGCGATGAGGGACAGGGGGTGAATACGCAGTATTTT
TRBJ2-1	.	TRBV19	TRBD2	CASSIRLAWNEQFF	TGTGCCAGTAGTATTCGACTAGCTTGGAATGAGCAGTTCTTC
TRBJ2-2	.	TRBV19	.	CASSPQGSRTGELFF	TGTGCCAGTAGTCCGCAGGGGAGTAGGACCGGGGAGCTGTTTTTT
TRBJ1-1	.	TRBV6-1	TRBD1	CASSDHGQGDVGNTEAFF	TGTGCCAGCAGTGATCACGGACAGGGGGACGTAGGAAACACTGAAGCTTTCTTT
TRBJ2-1	few	TRBV19	TRBD2	CASSISSGPAIDEQFF	TGTGCCAGTAGTATATCTAGCGGGCCTGCCATAGATGAGCAGTTCTTC
TRBJ2-5	many	TRBV20-1	TRBD1	CSASGGGGGETQYF	TGCAGTGCCTCAGGGGGCGGTGGAGGAGAGACCCAGTACTTC
TRBJ1-1	few	TRBV4-1	TRBD1	CASSHPGTGMVTEAFF	TGCGCCAGCAGCCACCCAGGGACAGGGATGGTCACTGAAGCTTTCTTT
TRBJ1-6	.	TRBV20-1	.	CSARVFNSPLHF	TGCAGTGCTAGAGTGTTTAATTCACCCCTCCACTTT
TRBJ2-7	few	TRBV19	TRBD2	CASRVTSGTYEQYF	TGTGCCAGTAGAGTAACTAGCGGGACCTACGAGCAGTACTTC
TRBJ2-3	many	TRBV20-1	TRBD1	CSAVDRGLGDTQYF	TGCAGTGCCGTAGACAGGGGGCTTGGAGATACGCAGTATTTT
TRBJ2-2	many	TRBV28	.	CASSAGKNTGELFF	TGTGCCAGCAGTGCGGGAAAGAACACCGGGGAGCTGTTTTTT
TRBJ1-4	many	TRBV2	.	CASSFDGTTNEKLFF	TGTGCCAGCAGCTTTGACGGCACAACTAATGAAAAACTGTTTTTT
TRBJ2-7	many	TRBV9	.	CASSVAGSDFYEQYF	TGTGCCAGCAGCGTAGCAGGGTCTGACTTTTACGAGCAGTACTTC
TRBJ2-4	.	TRBV28	TRBD1	CASNLDRAKNIQYF	TGTGCCAGCAACCTGGACAGGGCCAAAAACATTCAGTACTTC
TRBJ1-1	many	TRBV5-1	TRBD1	CASSSTTGGTEAFF	TGCGCCAGCAGCTCGACGACAGGGGGTACTGAAGCTTTCTTT
TRBJ1-4	.	TRBV6-5	.	CATLISTNEKLFF	TGTGCCACATTAATATCAACTAATGAAAAACTGTTTTTT
TRBJ1-1	many	TRBV20-1	.	CSARAPGATEAFF	TGCAGTGCTAGGGCTCCAGGGGCCACTGAAGCTTTCTTT
TRBJ1-6	few	TRBV30	.	CAWTLGGGGSPLHF	TGTGCCTGGACCCTCGGAGGAGGGGGGTCACCCCTCCACTTT
TRBJ2-5	many	TRBV3-1	.	CASSLGWDLETQYF	TGTGCCAGCAGCCTCGGGTGGGATCTAGAGACCCAGTACTTC
TRBJ1-5	few	TRBV2	TRBD1	CASSGDRAEPQHF	TGTGCCAGCAGTGGGGACAGAGCCGAGCCCCAGCATTTT
TRBJ2-5	.	TRBV7-9	.	CASSSPVGGETQYF	TGTGCCAGCAGCTCGCCGGTGGGGGGAGAGACCCAGTACTTC
TRBJ1-1	.	TRBV5-1	.	CAGSSQTGLAEAFF	TGCGCCGGCAGCTCACAGACGGGGTTGGCTGAAGCTTTCTTT
TRBJ2-7	.	TRBV25-1	TRBD1	CASRGQTSYEQYF	TGTGCCAGCAGGGGACAGACCTCCTACGAGCAGTACTTC